This T cell receptor beta chain was recovered during a study of T cell responses to AZD1222 COVID-19 vaccine (dated by TCRdb to about 2021). Concerning the study at large: TCR sequencing covered 233 trial participants: about 210 given two doses of AZD1222 and some 25 given two doses of MenACWY control vaccine. Trial participants were enrolled by age into subgroups of 18-55, 56-69 and 70-plus years, and around 150, 28 and 57 TCR-sequenced participants, respectively, were included in these subgroups.

In regard to this clone: The antigen it recognizes is unknown. Nothing much larger sits one base from this clone, and base qualities are not available.

At the junction V is shortened by 3 bases and J by 0 bases, with 11 bases in between. Including the terminal cysteine and phenylalanine, the CDR3 comprises 15 residues. CDR3 DNA only is kept here, 45 bases in frame from base 1. Reading the germline V gene gives CDR1 KGHDR and CDR2 SFDVKD. This specimen's time point label, per the study, means: about 28 days (+/-7) after the second vaccine dose. AZD1222 recipients given second doses at about 4 weeks or at about 12 weeks were pooled, since spike-specific TCR depth and breadth were not found to differ between the two schedules. Vaccinee samples came from UK trials COV001 and COV002, including a single-blind randomized controlled phase 2/3 trial of AZD1222 (ChAdOx1 nCoV-19) in healthy adults. For TCRbeta chain sequencing, PBMC samples from trial participants were taken at day 0 and at day 28 after the second dose. What the study reported, not specific to this receptor: In the small 56-69-year group, the increase in depth fell short of significance, most likely because of low power. Conclusions about previously exposed vaccinees were limited because only 6 or 7 AZD1222 recipients were SARS-CoV-2 seropositive at baseline. Participants were mostly white British, with more females than males. The authors suggested clonal diversity may have been underestimated. No day 14 peak-response samples were available, so repertoires were characterized only after the peak T cell response. Nearly half of unique spike-specific TCRs reportedly recognized epitopes outside regions mutated in the B.1.351 and B.1.1.7 variants. CD4 TCRs associated with the vaccine covered the entire spike protein, and the dominant responses were in regions 160-218 and 743-854. A significant rise in spike-specific TCR breadth and depth was observed after two AZD1222 doses relative to day 0 and relative to MenACWY recipients.

The CDR3 regions of human TCRbeta chains were analyzed by immunosequencing. Per the original workflow: TCRs in the repertoires were matched against a reference library of SARS-CoV-2-specific TCRs that had been generated with the MIRA antigen-specificity platform. Breadth meant the fraction of unique TCRs that were SARS-CoV-2-associated, whereas depth meant the fraction of total T cells that were SARS-CoV-2-associated. Using the MIRA data, each spike-specific TCR was mapped to the spike region that the TCR reacts to and placed in a CD4 or CD8 class. Log10-transformed breadth and depth values were compared by one-way ANOVA with Sidak's multiple comparisons tests. Entries here come from immuneACCESS through TCRdb and include only in-frame sequences with V and J called. Some clones fail to appear in such tables; in the studies checked, an unresolved V gene covers under half of the shortfall, and the cause of the remainder is unknown. D and trimming were read from the DNA, whereas the V and J calls and clone size are those reported in that table. The sample data list about 150,000 clones, and 80% to 95% of these were observed just once. The ten top clones hold around 3.1% of the sample.

The sample consisted of peripheral blood, taken 28 days after the second AZD1222 dose. The sequence came from an adult who received the AZD1222 COVID-19 vaccine. Here the chain combines TRBV24-1 and TRBJ2-7; a tentative D match to TRBD1 spans 5 bases. The CDR3 region: CATSDPKQVSYEQYF. Read as DNA, the sequence is TGTGCCACCAGTGATCCCAAACAGGTCTCCTACGAGCAGTACTTC.